This TCR beta chain appears in the sequencing data of a study of CD8 T cells in ankylosing spondylitis. TCRdb re-called the 5' RACE reads through MiXCR, storing one row per CDR3 protein. The table lists some 200,000 distinct CDR3 sequences, approximately 24% of them singletons, with more than 6.5% in the top ten. This CDR3 spans 13 amino acids. Germline-derived CDR1 and CDR2 are SGHNT and YYREEE (reference sequence). V dropped 0 bases and J dropped 8 bases, with 11 bases sitting between them. Comment on this clonotype: Its antigen is as yet unknown.

Overall study results and limits: For ankylosing spondylitis blood, a TCR beta motif of 7 to 9 highly homologous variants appeared characteristic. Within matched ankylosing spondylitis synovial fluid, disease-linked clones were reportedly significantly enriched.

Sequenced material: blood, either unsorted or a sorted T cell fraction (not recorded which). The V and J genes are TRBV5-4 and TRBJ1-2; D is possibly TRBD1 (5 bases). This sequence was found in a male donor with ankylosing spondylitis or in good health (not recorded which). This chain's CDR3 is CASSLDGGRGYTF. DNA of the CDR3: TGTGCCAGCAGCTTGGACGGGGGAAGGGGCTACACCTTC.